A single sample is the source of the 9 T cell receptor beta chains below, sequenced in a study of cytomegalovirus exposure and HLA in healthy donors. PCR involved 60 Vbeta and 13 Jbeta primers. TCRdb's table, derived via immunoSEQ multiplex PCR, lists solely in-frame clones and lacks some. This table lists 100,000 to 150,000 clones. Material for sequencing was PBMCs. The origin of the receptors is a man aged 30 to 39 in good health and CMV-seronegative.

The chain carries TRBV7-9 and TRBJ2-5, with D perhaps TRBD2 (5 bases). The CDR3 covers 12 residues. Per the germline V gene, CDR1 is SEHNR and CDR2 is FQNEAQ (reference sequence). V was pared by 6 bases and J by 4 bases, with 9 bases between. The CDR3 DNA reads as TGTGCCAGCAGTTCGAGGGCAGAGACCCAGTACTTC. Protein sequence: CASSSRAETQYF. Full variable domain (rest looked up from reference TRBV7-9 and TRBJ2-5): DTGVSQNPRHKITKRGQNVTFRCDPISEHNRLYWYRQTLGQGPEFLTYFQNEAQLEKSRLLSDRFSAERPKGSFSTLEIQRTEQGDSAMYLCASSSRAETQYFGPGTRLLVL.

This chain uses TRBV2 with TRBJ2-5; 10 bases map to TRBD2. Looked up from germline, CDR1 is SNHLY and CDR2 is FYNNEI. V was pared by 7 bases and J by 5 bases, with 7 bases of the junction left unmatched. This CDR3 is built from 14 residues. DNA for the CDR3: TGTGCCAGCAACGGACTAGCGGTAGGGGAGACCCAGTACTTC. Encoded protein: CASNGLAVGETQYF.

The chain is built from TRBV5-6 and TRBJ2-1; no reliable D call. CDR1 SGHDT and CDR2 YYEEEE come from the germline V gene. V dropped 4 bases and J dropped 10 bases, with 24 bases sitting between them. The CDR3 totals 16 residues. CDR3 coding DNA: TGTGCCAGCAGCCCCTGGGCACGAGAAACCTTTAGAGAGCAGTTCTTC. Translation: CASSPWARETFREQFF.

CDR3 bases: TGTGCCAGCAGCCCCAGGGGGCCGGAGACCCAGTACTTC. Residues: CASSPRGPETQYF. This chain joins TRBV7-9 and TRBJ2-5, with 8 positions matching TRBD1. The length of the CDR3 is 13 residues. Germline assignment: CDR1 SEHNR and CDR2 FQNEAQ (reference sequence). Trimming at V came to 5 bases and at J to 5 bases, leaving 4 bases not matched to a gene.

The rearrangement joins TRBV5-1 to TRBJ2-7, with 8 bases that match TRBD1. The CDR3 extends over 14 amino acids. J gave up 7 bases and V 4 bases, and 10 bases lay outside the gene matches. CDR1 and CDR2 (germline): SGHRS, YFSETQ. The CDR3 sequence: CASSGTGGILEQYF. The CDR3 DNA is TGCGCCAGCAGCGGGACAGGAGGAATCCTAGAGCAGTACTTC.

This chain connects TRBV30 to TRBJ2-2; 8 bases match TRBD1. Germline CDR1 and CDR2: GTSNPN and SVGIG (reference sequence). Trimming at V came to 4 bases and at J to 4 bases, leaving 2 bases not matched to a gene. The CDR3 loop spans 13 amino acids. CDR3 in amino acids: CAWTGGTTGELFF. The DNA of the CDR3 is TGTGCCTGGACAGGGGGCACCACCGGGGAGCTGTTTTTT.

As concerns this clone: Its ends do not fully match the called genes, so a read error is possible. The CDR3 DNA reads TGTGCTAGCAGCTTTGCACAGGGCCCTGGAAACACCATATATTTT. Amino acids: CASSFAQGPGNTIYF. The gene calls are TRBV7-7 and TRBJ1-3; possible D gene TRBD1, 6 bases. The CDR3 has 15 residues. Germline assignment: CDR1 SSHAT and CDR2 FNYEAQ (reference sequence).

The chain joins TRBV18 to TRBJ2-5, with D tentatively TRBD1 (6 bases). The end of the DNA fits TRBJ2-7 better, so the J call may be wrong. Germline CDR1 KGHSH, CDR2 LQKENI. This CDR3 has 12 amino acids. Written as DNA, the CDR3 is TGTGCCAGCTCACCGACAGGTTACGAGCAGTACTTC. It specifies CASSPTGYEQYF.

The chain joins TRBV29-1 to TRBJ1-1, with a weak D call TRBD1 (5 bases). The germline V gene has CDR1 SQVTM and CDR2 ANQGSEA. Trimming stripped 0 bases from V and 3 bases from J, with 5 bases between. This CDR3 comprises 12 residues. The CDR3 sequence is CSVEEGHTEAFF. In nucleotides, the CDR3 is TGCAGCGTTGAAGAGGGGCACACTGAAGCTTTCTTT. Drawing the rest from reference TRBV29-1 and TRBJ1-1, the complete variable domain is SAVISQKPSRDICQRGTSLTIQCQVDSQVTMMFWYRQQPGQSLTLIATANQGSEATYESGFVIDKFPISRPNLTFSTLTVSNMSPEDSSIYLCSVEEGHTEAFFGQGTRLTVV.